This entry lists 24 T cell receptor beta chains sequenced from one sample in a study of cytomegalovirus exposure and HLA in healthy donors. The PCR made use of 60 Vbeta and 13 Jbeta primers. Some clones are missing from TCRdb's copy, which holds only in-frame ones; the method was immunoSEQ multiplex PCR. The data contain over 100,000 clones, 55% to 75% of them singletons. Sequences were obtained from PBMCs. The receptors derive from a young man in good health and CMV-seropositive.

The V call is TRBV27, the J call TRBJ1-2; D is unclear. The CDR3 covers 18 residues. The germline V gene encodes CDR1 MNHEY and CDR2 SMNVEV (reference sequence). V was cut by 3 bases and J by 2 bases, with 22 bases left in between. The CDR3 reads CASSFYPPGRDINYGYTF. CDR3 DNA sequence: TGTGCCAGCAGTTTTTACCCCCCGGGGAGAGATATCAACTATGGCTACACCTTC.

Only a few counts were recorded for this clone. This chain uses TRBV4-1 with TRBJ2-1, with TRBD2 identical over 12 bases. The CDR3 has 16 residues. Germline V gene data show CDR1 as MGHRA and CDR2 as YSYEKL. The V and J ends lost 3 bases and 10 bases, in that order; junction bases with no gene match: 10. The DNA of the CDR3 is TGCGCCAGCAGCCATCAACTAGCGGGGGGTAGTAGCGAGCAGTTCTTC. Encoded protein: CASSHQLAGGSSEQFF.

In this sample, this clone turned up a few times. V and J are TRBV2 and TRBJ2-7; 9 positions agree with TRBD1. The V segment lost 2 bases and the J segment 7 bases; nucleotides outside the gene matches: 9. The CDR3 contains 15 residues. From germline, CDR1 is SNHLY and CDR2 FYNNEI. CDR3 sequence (DNA): TGTGCCAGCAGTGAAACTGGACAGGGGCCAGTAGAGCAGTACGTC. Its protein is CASSETGQGPVEQYV.

This clone appeared a few times. The genes are TRBV9 and TRBJ1-2; D is undetermined. The germline CDR1 and CDR2 sequences are SGDLS and YYNGEE. CDR3 size: 14 residues. The V end was cut by 0 bases, the J end by 3 bases, with 9 bases between. The chain's CDR3 is CASSVGGSDYGYTF. The DNA of the CDR3 is TGTGCCAGCAGCGTAGGCGGGAGTGACTATGGCTACACCTTC. Based on the CDR3 plus reference TRBV9 and TRBJ1-2, the full variable domain is DSGVTQTPKHLITATGQRVTLRCSPRSGDLSVYWYQQSLDQGLQFLIQYYNGEERAKGNILERFSAQQFPDLHSELNLSSLELGDSALYFCASSVGGSDYGYTFGSGTRLTVV.

J is TRBJ2-7 and V is TRBV10-1; 12 bases are shared with TRBD2. The ends lost 6 bases at V and 6 bases at J; junction bases unmatched: 6. Germline V gene sequence: CDR1 WNHNN, CDR2 SYGVQD (reference sequence). The CDR3 length is 14 residues. DNA for the CDR3: TGCGCCAGCAGGGAACTAGCGGGAGGAGTCGAGCAGTACGTC. It translates to CASRELAGGVEQYV.

J is TRBJ2-3 and V is TRBV7-9; D call uncertain. Per the germline V gene, CDR1 is SEHNR and CDR2 is FQNEAQ (reference sequence). V dropped 7 bases and J dropped 6 bases, with 20 bases sitting between them. CDR3 length equals 15 residues. CDR3 bases: TGTGCCAGCACCGATACCACAAACCGTAAGGATACGCAGTATTTT. As protein: CASTDTTNRKDTQYF.

The chain couples TRBV9 to TRBJ2-5; D perhaps matches TRBD2 (5 bases). The ends were cut back, 0 bases at V and 1 base at J, with 13 bases in the middle. Germline V gene lookup returns CDR1 SGDLS and CDR2 YYNGEE. This CDR3 is 16 amino acids long. CDR3 in amino acids: CASSVGAGRAQETQYF. DNA of the CDR3: TGTGCCAGCAGCGTAGGGGCGGGCCGAGCCCAAGAGACCCAGTACTTC.

V usage is TRBV10-2 and J usage is TRBJ1-2, with 10 bases fitting TRBD1. J gave up 4 bases and V 6 bases, and 5 bases lay outside the gene matches. This CDR3 region has 14 residues. CDR1 and CDR2 (germline): WSHSY, SAAADI. Written as DNA, the CDR3 is TGCGCCAGCAGGGAGGGACAGGGGAGCTATGGCTACACCTTC. This sequence encodes CASREGQGSYGYTF.

The gene calls are TRBV1 and TRBJ1-4; TRBD1, as called in the table, went unchecked against the DNA. TRBV1 corresponds to a pseudogene. The CDR3 spans 15 residues. The CDR3 here is CTSSQDQGAVEKLFF. CDR3 nucleotides: TGCACCAGCAGCCAAGATCAGGGGGCAGTCGAAAAACTGTTTTTT.

J is TRBJ2-5 and V is TRBV5-1, with 8 bases that match TRBD1. The CDR3 consists of 14 residues. Germline loops: CDR1 SGHRS, CDR2 YFSETQ. With 0 bases clipped from V and 5 bases from J, the junction kept 3 bases outside the gene matches. The CDR3, as DNA: TGCGCCAGCAGCTTGGGACAGGGGATGGAGACCCAGTACTTC. Translating it yields CASSLGQGMETQYF. Drawing the rest from reference TRBV5-1 and TRBJ2-5, the complete variable domain is KAGVTQTPRYLIKTRGQQVTLSCSPISGHRSVSWYQQTPGQGLQFLFEYFSETQRNKGNFPGRFSGRQFSNSRSEMNVSTLELGDSALYLCASSLGQGMETQYFGPGTRLLVL.

The chain links TRBV18 to TRBJ2-7; 7 bases map to TRBD2. Per germline, CDR1 KGHSH and CDR2 LQKENI. The V segment lost 2 bases and the J segment 4 bases; nucleotides outside the gene matches: 2. The CDR3 has 13 residues. CDR3 DNA: TGTGCCAGCTCACCAGGGGGGGTTTACGAGCAGTACTTC. Translated, it gives CASSPGGVYEQYF.

This clone showed up just a few times. The chain is built from TRBV5-5 and TRBJ1-5, with D maybe TRBD1 (6 bases). The CDR3 contains 15 residues. Trimming stripped 4 bases from V and 1 base from J, with 12 bases between. Germline V CDR1 and CDR2: SGHKS, YYEKEE (reference sequence). The CDR3 region has the DNA TGTGCCAGCAGCAAACAGGGCATGAGCAATCAGCCCCAGCATTTT. It encodes CASSKQGMSNQPQHF. Combining the CDR3 with reference TRBV5-5 and TRBJ1-5 gives the whole variable domain DAGVTQSPTHLIKTRGQQVTLRCSPISGHKSVSWYQQVLGQGPQFIFQYYEKEERGRGNFPDRFSARQFPNYSSELNVNALLLGDSALYLCASSKQGMSNQPQHFGDGTRLSIL.

The chain carries TRBV4-2 and TRBJ2-6; D is possibly TRBD2 (6 bases). V lost 4 bases and J lost 5, with 18 bases in between. The germline gives CDR1 LGHNA, CDR2 YNFKEQ. CDR3 length: 17 residues. This CDR3 is CASSRRTGVSWANVLTF. DNA of the CDR3: TGTGCCAGCAGCCGAAGGACGGGGGTGAGCTGGGCCAACGTCCTGACTTTC.

This clone was detected only a few times. This rearrangement joins TRBV9 to TRBJ2-3, with D unresolved. Trimming took off 3 bases at V and 3 bases at J, with 8 bases between the two ends. Germline V gene data show CDR1 as SGDLS and CDR2 as YYNGEE. The CDR3 runs to 13 residues. CDR3 residues: CASSEATTDTQYF. The CDR3, as DNA: TGTGCCAGCAGCGAAGCCACGACAGATACGCAGTATTTT.

The rearrangement uses TRBV2 and TRBJ1-6; TRBD1 is a possible D gene (6 bases). With 7 bases removed from V and 5 bases from J, the gap between germline ends came to 21 bases. The length of the CDR3 is 17 residues. Per germline, CDR1 SNHLY and CDR2 FYNNEI. The CDR3 reads CASNPKPWGRNNSPLHF. The CDR3 nucleotides are TGTGCCAGCAACCCAAAGCCATGGGGGCGGAATAATTCACCCCTCCACTTT.

The CDR3 reads CSFLATGHGSTDTQYF. DNA of the CDR3: TGCAGCTTTCTTGCTACGGGACACGGGTCGACAGATACGCAGTATTTT. This rearrangement joins TRBV29-1 to TRBJ2-3, with TRBD1 as a possible D gene (6 bases). Germline-derived CDR1 and CDR2 are SQVTM and ANQGSEA. The CDR3 runs 16 residues. Trimming pared 8 bases from V and 3 bases from J, leaving 24 bases between.

The chain carries TRBV18 and TRBJ2-1, with 9 bases identical to TRBD2. Germline loops: CDR1 KGHSH, CDR2 LQKENI. This CDR3 contains 14 residues. The J segment lost 5 bases and the V segment lost 6 bases, leaving 5 bases of the junction unmatched. The CDR3 nucleotides read TGTGCCAGCTCGGTAGCGGGAGCAGACAATGAGCAGTTCTTC. Translating gives CASSVAGADNEQFF.

The CDR3 protein is CASSPGGRLNTEAFF. CDR3 in DNA: TGCGCCAGCAGCCCGGGGGGCAGGTTGAACACTGAAGCTTTCTTT. This chain links TRBV5-1 with TRBJ1-1; tentatively, D is TRBD1 (6 bases). Per germline, CDR1 SGHRS and CDR2 YFSETQ. The CDR3 is 15 amino acids. Trimming took 4 bases from V and 0 from J, leaving 13 bases between them.

This clone has more than one count but fewer than ten. The chain links TRBV5-1 to TRBJ1-2, with 9 bases fitting TRBD1. With V trimmed by 0 bases and J by 8 bases, 5 bases remained unmatched. There are 14 residues in the CDR3. Per the germline V gene, CDR1 is SGHRS and CDR2 is YFSETQ. The CDR3 region has the DNA TGCGCCAGCAGCTTGGGCCGGGACAGGGCGGGCTACACCTTC. This sequence encodes CASSLGRDRAGYTF.

The V gene is TRBV11-3, the J gene TRBJ2-6; 12 positions match TRBD1. CDR1 SGHNT and CDR2 YENEEA come from the germline V gene. V lost 1 base to trimming and J lost 3 bases; unmatched junction nucleotides: 7. The CDR3 extends over 19 amino acids. DNA for the CDR3: TGTGCCAGCAGCTTAGGCCGGGACAGGGGGCGTAGTGGGGCCAACGTCCTGACTTTC. Amino acids: CASSLGRDRGRSGANVLTF.

The V call is TRBV5-4, the J call TRBJ2-1; perhaps TRBD2 as D (7 bases). From germline, CDR1 is SGHNT and CDR2 YYREEE (reference sequence). The V and J ends lost 4 bases and 5 bases respectively, with 19 bases between them. The CDR3 extends over 16 amino acids. The DNA for the CDR3 is TGTGCCAGCAGCCCGACCTTGGGGGGGGCCCACAATGAGCAGTTCTTC. Its translation is CASSPTLGGAHNEQFF.

This clone was counted a few times. The DNA for the CDR3 is TGTGCCAGCAGCGTAGGTCCGGAGAGCTCCTACGAGCAGTACGTC. Translated: CASSVGPESSYEQYV. This chain joins TRBV9 and TRBJ2-7, with unresolved D. Per germline, CDR1 SGDLS and CDR2 YYNGEE. V was clipped by 0 bases and J by 0 bases, with 10 bases between them. The CDR3 runs 15 residues.

The count of this clone is one. The chain couples TRBV6-4 to TRBJ2-1; 8 bases fit TRBD1. Germline V gene sequence: CDR1 MRHNA, CDR2 SNTAGT. With 3 bases clipped from V and 7 bases from J, the junction kept 8 bases outside the gene matches. The CDR3 covers 15 residues. The DNA of the CDR3 is TGTGCCAGCAGTGAGGATACAGGGGGAGGTAATGAGCAGTTCTTC. Protein: CASSEDTGGGNEQFF.

The V call is TRBV6-1, the J call TRBJ1-1; 7 bases fit TRBD1. The CDR3 extends over 15 amino acids. J gave up 4 bases and V 5 bases, and 10 bases lay outside the gene matches. Germline-derived CDR1 and CDR2 are MNHNS and SASEGT. DNA for the CDR3: TGTGCCAGCAGTTTCCAACAGGGGCGGTCCACTGAAGCTTTCTTT. Translated: CASSFQQGRSTEAFF.